This T cell receptor beta chain was retrieved from a study of OX40 agonist ivuxolimab in advanced cancers. The CDR3 covers 16 residues. The V gene's germline CDR1 is SEHNR and CDR2 FQNEAQ (reference sequence). Trimming took off 0 bases at V and 3 bases at J, with 14 bases between the two ends. Assay: immunoSEQ multiplex PCR; the TCRdb copy retains only in-frame clones and omits some. The sample includes more than 55,000 clones, approximately 87% of them seen just once. J is TRBJ1-2 and V is TRBV7-9; unclear D gene. This material consisted of CD4+ or CD8+ T cells sorted from blood, taken in a trial of the OX40 agonist ivuxolimab. This TCR was recovered from an adult with an advanced solid tumor such as melanoma, head and neck, liver or kidney cancer. The CDR3 loop is CASSLADAGRDYGYTF. In nucleotides, the CDR3 is TGTGCCAGCAGCTTAGCTGATGCCGGAAGAGACTATGGCTACACCTTC. The full variable domain, its missing parts supplied by reference TRBV7-9 and TRBJ1-2, is DTGVSQNPRHKITKRGQNVTFRCDPISEHNRLYWYRQTLGQGPEFLTYFQNEAQLEKSRLLSDRFSAERPKGSFSTLEIQRTEQGDSAMYLCASSLADAGRDYGYTFGSGTRLTVV.